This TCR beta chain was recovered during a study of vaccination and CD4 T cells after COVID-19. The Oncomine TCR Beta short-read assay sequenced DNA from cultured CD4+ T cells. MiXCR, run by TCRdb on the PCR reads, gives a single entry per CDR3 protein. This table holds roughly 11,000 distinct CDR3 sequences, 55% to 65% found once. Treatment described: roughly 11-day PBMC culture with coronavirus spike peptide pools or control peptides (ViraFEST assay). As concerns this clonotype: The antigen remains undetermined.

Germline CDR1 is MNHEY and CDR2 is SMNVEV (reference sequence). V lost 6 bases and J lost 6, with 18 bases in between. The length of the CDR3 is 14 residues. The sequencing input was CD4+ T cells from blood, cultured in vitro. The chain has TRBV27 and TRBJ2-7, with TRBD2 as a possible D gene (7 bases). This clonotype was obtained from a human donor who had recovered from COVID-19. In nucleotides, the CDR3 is TGTGCCAGCAGCCGGGGAGGGGGAGGCGGCGAGCAGTACTTC. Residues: CASSRGGGGGEQYF.